The T cell receptor beta chain described here comes from a study of molecular identifiers for immune sequencing clone quantification. General study results and limits: Barcode collisions between identical TCR molecules could shrink estimates of highly expanded clone sizes.

This clonotype was seen many times. Its antigen is unidentified. V dropped 1 base and J dropped 3 bases, with 8 bases sitting between them. Germline assignment: CDR1 SGHVS and CDR2 FQNEAQ. This CDR3 is built from 14 residues. Each CDR3 protein is one row after TCRdb ran MiXCR on the PCR reads. Counted here are around 460,000 distinct CDR3 sequences, about 26% occurring once; the ten biggest clones make up just over 0.75%. The sequencing sample was made of naive CD8+ T cells from blood, with Jurkat cell RNA spiked in. As to subset: FACS-sorted CD8+CD4-CCR7+CD45RA+ naive T cells. The J gene is TRBJ2-3, the V gene TRBV7-8; tentatively, D is TRBD2 (6 bases). This clonotype was sampled from a human donor in good health. Some libraries in this study had Jurkat cell RNA spiked in. CDR3 amino acids: CASSLGLATDTQYF. The DNA for the CDR3 is TGTGCCAGCAGCTTAGGGCTAGCGACAGATACGCAGTATTTT.